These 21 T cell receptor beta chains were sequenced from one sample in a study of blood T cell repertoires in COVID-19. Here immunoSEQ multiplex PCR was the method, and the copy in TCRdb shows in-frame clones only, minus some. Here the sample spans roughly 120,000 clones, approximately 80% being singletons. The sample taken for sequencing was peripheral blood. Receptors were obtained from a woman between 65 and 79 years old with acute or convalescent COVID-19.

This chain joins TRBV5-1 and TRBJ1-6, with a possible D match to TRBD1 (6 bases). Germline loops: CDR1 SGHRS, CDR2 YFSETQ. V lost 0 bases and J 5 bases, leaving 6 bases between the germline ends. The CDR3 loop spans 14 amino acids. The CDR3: CASSLDRDNSPLHF. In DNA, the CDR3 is TGCGCCAGCAGCTTGGACAGGGATAATTCACCCCTCCACTTT.

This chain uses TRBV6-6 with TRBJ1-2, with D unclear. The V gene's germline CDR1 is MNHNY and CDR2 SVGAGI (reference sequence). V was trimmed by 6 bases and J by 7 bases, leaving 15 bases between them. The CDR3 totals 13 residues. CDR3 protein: CASSLEGVGGYTF. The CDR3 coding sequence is TGTGCCAGCAGCCTCGAGGGAGTTGGTGGCTACACCTTC.

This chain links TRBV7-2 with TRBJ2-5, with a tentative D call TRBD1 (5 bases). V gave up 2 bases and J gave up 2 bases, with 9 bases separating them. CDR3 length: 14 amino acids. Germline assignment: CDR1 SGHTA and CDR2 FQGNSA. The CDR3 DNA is TGTGCCAGCAGCTTATGGGCAGGGCAAGAGACCCAGTACTTC. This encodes CASSLWAGQETQYF.

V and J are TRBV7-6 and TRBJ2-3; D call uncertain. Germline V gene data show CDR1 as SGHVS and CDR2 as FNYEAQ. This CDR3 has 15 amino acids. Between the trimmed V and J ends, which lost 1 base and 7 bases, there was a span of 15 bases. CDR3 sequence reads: CASSLVPDNPNTQYF. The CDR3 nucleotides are TGTGCCAGCAGCTTAGTTCCCGACAACCCTAATACGCAGTATTTT.

The CDR3 DNA follows: TGTGCCAGCTTACAGGGGTTCGGTCAGCCCCAGCATTTT. Its protein is CASLQGFGQPQHF. The chain is built from TRBV18 and TRBJ1-5; TRBD1 matches 7 bases. The J segment lost 6 bases and the V segment lost 7 bases, leaving 6 bases of the junction unmatched. CDR3 size: 13 residues. CDR1 KGHSH and CDR2 LQKENI come from the germline V gene.

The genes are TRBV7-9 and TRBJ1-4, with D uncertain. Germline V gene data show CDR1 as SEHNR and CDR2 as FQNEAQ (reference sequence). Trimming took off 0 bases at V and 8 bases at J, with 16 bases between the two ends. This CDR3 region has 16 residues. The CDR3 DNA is TGTGCCAGCAGCTTAGCGCTCGACATCCCTACCGAAAAACTGTTTTTT. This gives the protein CASSLALDIPTEKLFF.

The CDR3 loop reads CASQVSVNTEAFF. In DNA, the CDR3 is TGTGCCAGTCAGGTATCCGTGAACACTGAAGCTTTCTTT. V is TRBV6-5 and J is TRBJ1-1; D unresolved. CDR1 is MNHEY and CDR2 is SVGAGI in the germline V gene. This CDR3 has 13 residues. The V end lost 9 bases, the J end lost 0 bases, and 11 bases lay between the germline ends.

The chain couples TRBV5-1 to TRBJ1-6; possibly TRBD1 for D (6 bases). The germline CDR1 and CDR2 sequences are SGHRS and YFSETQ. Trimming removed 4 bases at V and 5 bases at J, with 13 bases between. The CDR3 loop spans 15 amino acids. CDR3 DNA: TGCGCCAGCAGCCGGGAGGACAGCGATAATTCACCCCTCCACTTT. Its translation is CASSREDSDNSPLHF.

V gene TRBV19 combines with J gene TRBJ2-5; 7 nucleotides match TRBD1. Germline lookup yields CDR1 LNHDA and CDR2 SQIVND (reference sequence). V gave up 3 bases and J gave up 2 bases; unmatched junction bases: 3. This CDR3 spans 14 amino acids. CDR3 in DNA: TGTGCCAGTAGTATCGGGACAGCTCAAGAGACCCAGTACTTC. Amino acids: CASSIGTAQETQYF.

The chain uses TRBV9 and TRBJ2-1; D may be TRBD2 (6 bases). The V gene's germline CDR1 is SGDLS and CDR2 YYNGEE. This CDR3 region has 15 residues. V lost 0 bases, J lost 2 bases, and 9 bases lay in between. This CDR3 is CASSVGGETYNEQFF. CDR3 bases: TGTGCCAGCAGCGTAGGGGGGGAGACCTACAATGAGCAGTTCTTC.

CDR3 residues: CASSPRLDSYNEQFF. CDR3 nucleotides: TGTGCCAGCAGCCCACGCCTAGACTCCTACAATGAGCAGTTCTTC. J is TRBJ2-1 and V is TRBV7-9; unclear D gene. CDR3 length: 15 residues. V dropped 5 bases and J dropped 0 bases, with 11 bases sitting between them. The germline V gene encodes CDR1 SEHNR and CDR2 FQNEAQ (reference sequence).

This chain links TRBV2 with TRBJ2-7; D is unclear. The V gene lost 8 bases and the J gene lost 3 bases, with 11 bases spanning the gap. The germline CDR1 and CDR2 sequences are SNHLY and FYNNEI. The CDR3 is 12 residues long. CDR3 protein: CASRVQLYEQYF. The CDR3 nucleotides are TGTGCCAGCCGGGTCCAACTCTACGAGCAGTACTTC.

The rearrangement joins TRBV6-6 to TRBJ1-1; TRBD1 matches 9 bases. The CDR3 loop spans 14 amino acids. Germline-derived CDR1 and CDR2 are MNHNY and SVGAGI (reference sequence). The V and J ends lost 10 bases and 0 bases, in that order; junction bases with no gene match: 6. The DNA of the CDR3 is TGTGCCACCGGGACAGGGACCATGAACACTGAAGCTTTCTTT. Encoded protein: CATGTGTMNTEAFF.

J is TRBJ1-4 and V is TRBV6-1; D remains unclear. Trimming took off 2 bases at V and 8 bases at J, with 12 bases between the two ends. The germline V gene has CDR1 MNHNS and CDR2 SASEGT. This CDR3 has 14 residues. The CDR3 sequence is CASSEYGAGEKLFF. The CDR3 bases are TGTGCCAGCAGTGAATACGGTGCAGGAGAAAAACTGTTTTTT.

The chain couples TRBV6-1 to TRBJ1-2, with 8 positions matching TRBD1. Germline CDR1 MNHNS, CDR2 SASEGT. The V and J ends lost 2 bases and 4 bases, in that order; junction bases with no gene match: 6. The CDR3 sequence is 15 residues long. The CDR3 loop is CASSESQGAIYGYTF. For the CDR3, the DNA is TGTGCCAGCAGTGAATCGCAGGGGGCAATCTATGGCTACACCTTC.

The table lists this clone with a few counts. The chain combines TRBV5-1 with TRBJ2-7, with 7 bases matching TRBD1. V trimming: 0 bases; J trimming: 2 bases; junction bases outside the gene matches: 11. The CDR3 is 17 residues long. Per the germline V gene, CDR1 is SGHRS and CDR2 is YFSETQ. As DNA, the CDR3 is TGCGCCAGCAGCTTGGCCTCGATACAGGGGCGGACCTACGAGCAGTACTTC. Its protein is CASSLASIQGRTYEQYF.

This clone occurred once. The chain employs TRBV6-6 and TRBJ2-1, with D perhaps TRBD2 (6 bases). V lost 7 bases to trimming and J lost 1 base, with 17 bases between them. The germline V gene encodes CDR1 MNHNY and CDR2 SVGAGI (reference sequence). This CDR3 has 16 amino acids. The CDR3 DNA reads TGTGCCAGCACTACCGGGACTGGGGGGTCCTACAATGAGCAGTTCTTC. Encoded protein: CASTTGTGGSYNEQFF.

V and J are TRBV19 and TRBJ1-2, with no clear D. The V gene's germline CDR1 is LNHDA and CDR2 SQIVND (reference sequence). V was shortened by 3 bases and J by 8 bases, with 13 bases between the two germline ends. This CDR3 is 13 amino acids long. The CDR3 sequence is CASSITLARGYTF. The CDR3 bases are TGTGCCAGTAGTATCACTTTAGCCCGGGGCTACACCTTC.

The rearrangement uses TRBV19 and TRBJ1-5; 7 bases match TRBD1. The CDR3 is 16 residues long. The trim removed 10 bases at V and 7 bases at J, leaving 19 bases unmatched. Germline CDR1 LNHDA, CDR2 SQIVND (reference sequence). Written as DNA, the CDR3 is TGTGCCACCAAATCAGGGGGGACTCCGGCCGTGCAGCCCCAGCATTTT. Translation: CATKSGGTPAVQPQHF.

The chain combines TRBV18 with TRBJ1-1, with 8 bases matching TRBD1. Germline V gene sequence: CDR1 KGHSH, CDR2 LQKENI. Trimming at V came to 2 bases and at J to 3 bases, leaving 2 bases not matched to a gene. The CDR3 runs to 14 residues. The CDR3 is CASSPGQGHTEAFF. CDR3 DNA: TGTGCCAGCTCACCAGGACAGGGACACACTGAAGCTTTCTTT. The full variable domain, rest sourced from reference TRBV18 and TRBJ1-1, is NAGVMQNPRHLVRRRGQEARLRCSPMKGHSHVYWYRQLPEEGLKFMVYLQKENIIDESGMPKERFSAEFPKEGPSILRIQQVVRGDSAAYFCASSPGQGHTEAFFGQGTRLTVV.

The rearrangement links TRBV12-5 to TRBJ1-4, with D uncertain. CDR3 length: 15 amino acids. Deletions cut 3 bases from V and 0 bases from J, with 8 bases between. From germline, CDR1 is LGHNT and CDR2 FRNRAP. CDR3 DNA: TGTGCTAGTGGTTTTTGGGCCGCAACTAATGAAAAACTGTTTTTT. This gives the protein CASGFWAATNEKLFF.